This T cell receptor beta chain was documented in a study of molecular identifiers for immune sequencing clone quantification. Both previously described methods and listed TCR primers were employed to make bulk TCR libraries. TCRdb called the PCR reads again in MiXCR, with one record for every CDR3 protein. The sample has fewer than 350,000 distinct CDR3 sequences; around a fifth are singletons. Regarding the study as a whole: With a barcode shared among identical TCR molecules, highly expanded clone sizes could be underestimated.

Many counts were recorded for this clonotype. Its antigen is undetermined. V was clipped by 4 bases and J by 11 bases; unmatched bases: 10. CDR1 and CDR2 from the germline V gene are PRHDT and FYEKMQ (reference sequence). The CDR3 runs to 13 residues. This sequence was found in a human donor in good health. Some libraries in this study had Jurkat cell RNA spiked in. The sequencing input was naive CD8+ T cells from blood, with Jurkat cell RNA spiked in. Documented subset: FACS-sorted CD8+CD4-CCR7+CD45RA+ naive T cells. This sequence joins TRBV13 and TRBJ1-1; 7 positions agree with TRBD1. The DNA for the CDR3 is TGTGCCAGCAGCTCGGGACAGACCCATCGGGCTTTCTTT. Translation: CASSSGQTHRAFF.